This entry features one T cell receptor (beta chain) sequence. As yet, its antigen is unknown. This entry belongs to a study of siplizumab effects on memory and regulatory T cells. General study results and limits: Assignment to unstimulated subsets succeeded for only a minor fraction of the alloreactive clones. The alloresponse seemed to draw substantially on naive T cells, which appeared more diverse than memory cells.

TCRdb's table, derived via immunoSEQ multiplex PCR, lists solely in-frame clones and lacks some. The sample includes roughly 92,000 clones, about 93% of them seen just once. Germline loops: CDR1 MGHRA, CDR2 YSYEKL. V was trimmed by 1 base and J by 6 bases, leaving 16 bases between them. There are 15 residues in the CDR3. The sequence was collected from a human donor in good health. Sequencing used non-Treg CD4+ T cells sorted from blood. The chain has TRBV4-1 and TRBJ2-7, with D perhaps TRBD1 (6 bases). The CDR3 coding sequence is TGCGCCAGCAGCCAAGTATTGAACAGGGCCGGCGAGCAGTACTTC. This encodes CASSQVLNRAGEQYF.